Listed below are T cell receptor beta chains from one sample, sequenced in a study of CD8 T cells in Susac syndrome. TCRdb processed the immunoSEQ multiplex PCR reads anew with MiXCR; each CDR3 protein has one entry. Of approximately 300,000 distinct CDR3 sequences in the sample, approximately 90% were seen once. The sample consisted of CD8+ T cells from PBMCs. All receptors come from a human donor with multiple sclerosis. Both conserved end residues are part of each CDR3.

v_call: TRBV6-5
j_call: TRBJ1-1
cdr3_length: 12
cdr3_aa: CATGDSFTEAFF

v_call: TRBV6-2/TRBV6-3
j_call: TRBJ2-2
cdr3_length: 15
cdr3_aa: CASNQLDRVPGELFF

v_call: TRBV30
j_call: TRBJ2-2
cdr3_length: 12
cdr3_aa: CAFRENTGELFF

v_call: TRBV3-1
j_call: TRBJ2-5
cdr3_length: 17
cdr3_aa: CASSQVSAGGYPETQYF

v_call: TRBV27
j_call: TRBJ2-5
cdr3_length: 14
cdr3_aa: CASSLWAGQETQYF

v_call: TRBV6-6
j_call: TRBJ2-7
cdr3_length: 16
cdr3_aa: CASSLGTGSFSYEQYF

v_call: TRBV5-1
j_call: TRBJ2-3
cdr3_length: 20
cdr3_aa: CASSFYRDRGTSGGTDTQYF

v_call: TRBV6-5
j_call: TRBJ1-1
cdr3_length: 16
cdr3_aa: CASSYSAGDRGTEAFF

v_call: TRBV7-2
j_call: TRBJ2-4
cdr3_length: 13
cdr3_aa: CASSSPAKNIQYF

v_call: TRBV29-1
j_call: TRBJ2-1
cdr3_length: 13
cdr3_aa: CSHTSGGYNEQFF

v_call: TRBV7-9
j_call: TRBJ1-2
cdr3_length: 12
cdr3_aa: CALSTGNYGYTF

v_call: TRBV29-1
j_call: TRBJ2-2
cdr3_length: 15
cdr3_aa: CSVEDGPRDTGELFF

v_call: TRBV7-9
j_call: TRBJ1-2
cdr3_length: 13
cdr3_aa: CASSFQEGYGYTF